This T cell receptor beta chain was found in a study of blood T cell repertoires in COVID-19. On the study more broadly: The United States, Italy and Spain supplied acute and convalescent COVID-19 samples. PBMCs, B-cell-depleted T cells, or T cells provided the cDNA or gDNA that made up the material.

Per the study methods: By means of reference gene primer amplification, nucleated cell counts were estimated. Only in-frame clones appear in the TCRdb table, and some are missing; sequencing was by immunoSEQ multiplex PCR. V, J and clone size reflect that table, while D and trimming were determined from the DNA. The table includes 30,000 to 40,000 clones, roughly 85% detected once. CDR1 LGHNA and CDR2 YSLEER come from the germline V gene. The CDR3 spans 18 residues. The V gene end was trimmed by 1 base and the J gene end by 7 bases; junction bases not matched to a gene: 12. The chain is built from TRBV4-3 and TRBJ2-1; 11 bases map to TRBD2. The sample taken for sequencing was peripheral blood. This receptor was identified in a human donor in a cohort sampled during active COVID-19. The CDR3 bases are TGCGCCAGCAGCCAAGCGGGCCATAGCGGGAGGGCCGGGAATGAGCAGTTCTTC. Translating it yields CASSQAGHSGRAGNEQFF.